Each of the 25 T cell receptor beta chains below was sequenced from the same sample in a study of blood T cell repertoires in COVID-19. Libraries were prepared by immunoSEQ multiplex PCR; TCRdb keeps only in-frame clonotypes and omits some of them. The sample shows about 110,000 clones, around nine tenths of them seen only once. What was sequenced was peripheral blood. The receptors stem from a man aged 35-49 years with acute or convalescent COVID-19.

The V and J genes are TRBV6-2 or TRBV6-3 and TRBJ1-1; TRBD1 matches at 7 bases. Germline CDR1 reads MNHEY; CDR2 reads SVGEGT. The length of the CDR3 is 18 residues. V lost 2 bases and J lost 4; bases outside the gene matches: 16. The CDR3 region has the DNA TGTGCCAGCAGTTACCCAGCCACAGGGGACTCCCTTGCCACTGAAGCTTTCTTT. Protein sequence: CASSYPATGDSLATEAFF.

This chain links TRBV2 with TRBJ2-3; TRBD1 matches 7 bases. The CDR3 extends over 15 amino acids. V trimming: 7 bases; J trimming: 5 bases; junction bases outside the gene matches: 12. Per the germline V gene, CDR1 is SNHLY and CDR2 is FYNNEI. CDR3 region: CASMLPSGGIDTQYF. The CDR3 nucleotides read TGTGCCAGCATGCTCCCGTCAGGGGGTATAGATACGCAGTATTTT.

This chain connects TRBV19 to TRBJ2-5, with TRBD1 matching over 9 bases. Per the germline V gene, CDR1 is LNHDA and CDR2 is SQIVND (reference sequence). The ends lost 5 bases at V and 5 bases at J; junction bases unmatched: 3. This CDR3 has 13 residues. The CDR3 coding sequence is TGTGCCAGTAGTGGGGACAGGGTTGAGACCCAGTACTTC. Amino acid sequence: CASSGDRVETQYF.

The chain has TRBV19 and TRBJ1-1; D is ambiguous. Trimming took off 3 bases at V and 1 base at J, with 18 bases between the two ends. Germline V CDR1 and CDR2: LNHDA, SQIVND (reference sequence). This CDR3 comprises 17 residues. In DNA form, the CDR3 reads TGTGCCAGTAGTATGTCCGGGGTCACGATACGGAACACTGAAGCTTTCTTT. Its translation is CASSMSGVTIRNTEAFF.

The V and J genes are TRBV19 and TRBJ1-2; no firm D call. The CDR3 extends over 11 amino acids. V was clipped by 6 bases and J by 8 bases, with 10 bases between them. Germline V gene data show CDR1 as LNHDA and CDR2 as SQIVND (reference sequence). CDR3 amino acids: CASSWGVGYTF. CDR3 nucleotide sequence: TGTGCCAGTAGCTGGGGAGTGGGCTACACCTTC.

The V gene is TRBV30, the J gene TRBJ1-4; 7 positions match TRBD1. In germline, CDR1 is GTSNPN, CDR2 SVGIG (reference sequence). After removal of 2 bases from V and 7 bases from J, the junction contained 10 bases not matched to a gene. The CDR3 covers 15 residues. The CDR3, as DNA: TGTGCCTGGAGTCCGACAGGGTTCAAGCGTGAAAAACTGTTTTTT. The encoded protein is CAWSPTGFKREKLFF.

The chain has TRBV5-4 and TRBJ1-1; a possible D gene is TRBD1 (6 bases). V lost 4 bases to trimming and J lost 4 bases, with 17 bases between them. The CDR3 is made up of 15 amino acids. CDR1 is SGHNT and CDR2 is YYREEE in the germline V gene (reference sequence). This chain's CDR3 is CASSGEGGGITEAFF. Written as DNA, the CDR3 is TGTGCCAGCAGCGGCGAAGGGGGGGGAATCACTGAAGCTTTCTTT. The complete variable domain, with remaining parts taken from reference TRBV5-4 and TRBJ1-1, reads ETGVTQSPTHLIKTRGQQVTLRCSSQSGHNTVSWYQQALGQGPQFIFQYYREEENGRGNFPPRFSGLQFPNYSSELNVNALELDDSALYLCASSGEGGGITEAFFGQGTRLTVV.

This CDR3 is CASSPSVIAGVDTQYF. The CDR3 bases are TGTGCCAGCTCACCAAGTGTAATAGCGGGAGTTGATACGCAGTATTTT. This rearrangement joins TRBV18 to TRBJ2-3; TRBD2 matches 9 bases. CDR1 and CDR2 (germline): KGHSH, LQKENI. The CDR3 sequence is 16 residues long. J was trimmed by 6 bases and V by 2 bases; bases with no gene match: 9.

This sequence joins TRBV6-5 and TRBJ1-6; D possibly corresponds to TRBD1 (6 bases). Looked up from germline, CDR1 is MNHEY and CDR2 is SVGAGI. Deletions cut 6 bases from V and 10 bases from J, with 16 bases between. There are 14 residues in the CDR3. This chain's CDR3 is CASSRQELGSPLHF. The CDR3 bases are TGTGCCAGCAGCCGACAGGAGCTGGGGTCACCCCTCCACTTT.

The chain links TRBV19 to TRBJ1-6, with D hard to call. V was cut by 9 bases and J by 16 bases, with 22 bases left in between. This CDR3 has 13 residues. The germline V gene encodes CDR1 LNHDA and CDR2 SQIVND (reference sequence). The CDR3 nucleotides read TGTGCCAGCCACCTAAACGACGGGTCCCGTCTCCACTTT. This translates into CASHLNDGSRLHF.

The genes are TRBV3-1 (or the pseudogene TRBV3-2) and TRBJ1-1, with no clear D. This CDR3 spans 14 amino acids. Germline V gives CDR1 LGHDT, CDR2 YNNKEL (reference sequence). Trimming left V 0 bases short and J 6 bases short, with 11 bases between. The CDR3 loop reads CASSQDRSRAEAFF. The CDR3 DNA reads as TGTGCCAGCAGCCAAGATAGGAGTCGGGCTGAAGCTTTCTTT.

V usage is TRBV6-6 and J usage is TRBJ1-3; D is possibly TRBD1 (6 bases). The germline V gene encodes CDR1 MNHNY and CDR2 SVGAGI (reference sequence). V lost 2 bases and J lost 4, with 6 bases in between. The CDR3 is 13 residues long. DNA of the CDR3: TGTGCCAGCAGTTACGACAGGGGAAACACCATATATTTT. It specifies CASSYDRGNTIYF.

This sequence joins TRBV4-2 and TRBJ1-2; TRBD1 agrees at 12 bases. The CDR3 runs 15 residues. In germline, CDR1 is LGHNA, CDR2 YNFKEQ. V dropped 2 bases and J dropped 8; count of bases not matched to a gene: 6. As DNA, the CDR3 is TGTGCCAGCAGCCAACCGGGACAGGGGGCGTGGGGCTACACCTTC. Protein product: CASSQPGQGAWGYTF.

This rearrangement joins TRBV5-5 to TRBJ1-2, with 7 bases identical to TRBD1. CDR3 length: 15 amino acids. Germline V gene data show CDR1 as SGHKS and CDR2 as YYEKEE (reference sequence). Losses at the gene ends were 0 bases for V and 1 base for J; bases not matched to a gene: 3. In nucleotides, the CDR3 is TGTGCCAGCAGCTTGGGACAGGGCATTAACTATGGCTACACCTTC. Residues: CASSLGQGINYGYTF.

The chain employs TRBV4-3 and TRBJ1-3; D is unclear. Germline CDR1 LGHNA, CDR2 YSLEER. The CDR3 has 17 amino acids. The V gene lost 3 bases and the J gene lost 1 base, with 16 bases spanning the gap. CDR3 sequence (DNA): TGCGCCAGCAGCCAGAACCCCTCCACGGTTTCTGGAAACACCATATATTTT. Amino acid sequence: CASSQNPSTVSGNTIYF.

The genes are TRBV5-1 and TRBJ2-3; D is unclear. The germline gives CDR1 SGHRS, CDR2 YFSETQ. The CDR3 is 14 amino acids. V lost 4 bases and J lost 4, with 13 bases in between. The CDR3, as DNA: TGCGCCAGCAGCCCCATTCCTAGTTCAGATACGCAGTATTTT. Translation gives CASSPIPSSDTQYF.

The rearrangement uses TRBV27 and TRBJ2-7; 7 nucleotides line up with TRBD2. This CDR3 contains 16 residues. From germline, CDR1 is MNHEY and CDR2 SMNVEV (reference sequence). Germline trimming cut 2 bases from V and 3 bases from J; bases unmatched to any gene: 10. The CDR3 spells CASSLEGTGLVYEQYF. The CDR3 coding sequence is TGTGCCAGCAGTTTAGAAGGGACCGGACTAGTCTACGAGCAGTACTTC.

The chain has TRBV4-1 and TRBJ2-3; 8 nucleotides line up with TRBD2. Germline V CDR1 and CDR2: MGHRA, YSYEKL. The V and J ends lost 2 bases and 2 bases, in that order; junction bases with no gene match: 6. CDR3 length equals 16 residues. DNA for the CDR3: TGCGCCAGCAGCCAATTTTCGGGGGGGATCACAGATACGCAGTATTTT. It translates to CASSQFSGGITDTQYF.

This clone was picked up one time. The chain has TRBV19 and TRBJ1-1, with TRBD1 matching over 8 bases. V dropped 5 bases and J dropped 2; count of bases not matched to a gene: 10. The V gene's germline CDR1 is LNHDA and CDR2 SQIVND (reference sequence). The CDR3 is 16 amino acids. DNA of the CDR3: TGTGCCAGTAGTTATCGGACAGGGAGAGAAAACACTGAAGCTTTCTTT. It encodes CASSYRTGRENTEAFF.

The V call is TRBV28, the J call TRBJ2-7; no firm D call. The CDR3 is 15 amino acids. Germline V lookup: CDR1 MDHEN, CDR2 SYDVKM. Trimming removed 1 base from V and 0 bases from J, with 10 bases in between. Written as DNA, the CDR3 is TGTGCCAGCAGTTTATCGGCAGGTAGCTCCTACGAGCAGTACTTC. It is translated as CASSLSAGSSYEQYF.

The V call is TRBV2, the J call TRBJ1-1, with 10 bases lining up with TRBD1. J was trimmed by 6 bases and V by 4 bases; bases with no gene match: 5. CDR1 is SNHLY and CDR2 is FYNNEI in the germline V gene. The length of the CDR3 is 14 residues. DNA for the CDR3: TGTGCCAGCAGTGCGGACAGGGGGAGGGCTGAAGCTTTCTTT. Translation gives CASSADRGRAEAFF.

V gene TRBV5-1 combines with J gene TRBJ1-2, with D unclear. The CDR3 consists of 13 residues. Germline V gene data show CDR1 as SGHRS and CDR2 as YFSETQ. Trimming cost V 4 bases and J 2 bases, with 9 bases left between them. The CDR3 loop is CASSTGGNYGYTF. As DNA, the CDR3 is TGCGCCAGCAGCACCGGCGGAAACTATGGCTACACCTTC.

The chain is built from TRBV5-6 and TRBJ2-1; D is possibly TRBD1 (5 bases). In germline, CDR1 is SGHDT, CDR2 YYEEEE. V was trimmed by 0 bases and J by 0 bases, leaving 13 bases between them. The CDR3 has 17 amino acids. The CDR3 DNA sequence: TGTGCCAGCAGCTTGGGGGGCATATGGAGCTCCTACAATGAGCAGTTCTTC. Its translation is CASSLGGIWSSYNEQFF. Together with reference TRBV5-6 and TRBJ2-1, the CDR3 gives the full variable domain: DAGVTQSPTHLIKTRGQQVTLRCSPKSGHDTVSWYQQALGQGPQFIFQYYEEEERQRGNFPDRFSGHQFPNYSSELNVNALLLGDSALYLCASSLGGIWSSYNEQFFGPGTRLTVL.

This rearrangement joins TRBV15 to TRBJ2-3; D unclear. V was trimmed by 1 base and J by 2 bases, leaving 7 bases between them. Germline V gene sequence: CDR1 LNHNV, CDR2 YYDKDF (reference sequence). The CDR3 spans 14 residues. DNA for the CDR3: TGTGCCACCAGCAGAGTACTACCCACAGATACGCAGTATTTT. Its protein is CATSRVLPTDTQYF.

J is TRBJ2-1 and V is TRBV7-9, with a tentative D call TRBD2 (6 bases). V lost 5 bases and J lost 7, with 12 bases in between. This CDR3 contains 13 residues. Germline V gene lookup returns CDR1 SEHNR and CDR2 FQNEAQ (reference sequence). CDR3 sequence reads: CASSLGGGNEQFF. In DNA form, the CDR3 reads TGTGCCAGCAGCCTCGGGGGTGGTAATGAGCAGTTCTTC.